Many counts were recorded for the clone carrying this T cell receptor (beta chain). The sample belongs to a study of T cells in Graves' hyperthyroidism and ophthalmopathy. Amplification of TCR beta CDR3 regions was performed using RNA transcripts as template. TCR CDR3 regions were first amplified by RT-PCR with HTBI primers. MiXCR was run by TCRdb on the multiplex PCR reads, yielding one entry per CDR3 protein. This table holds 300,000 to 400,000 distinct CDR3 sequences, roughly 15% found once. Each diagnosis was grounded in clinical symptoms, serum thyroxine and TRAb, thyroid ultrasound, and orbital computed tomography. In germline, CDR1 is SGHRS, CDR2 YFSETQ. This CDR3 is 17 amino acids long. J gave up 5 bases and V 0 bases, and 6 bases lay outside the gene matches.

The chain has TRBV5-1 and TRBJ1-6, with 9 bases matching TRBD1. This receptor was identified in a woman in her 30s with Graves' ophthalmopathy. Sequencing was carried out using blood. The CDR3, as DNA: TGCGCCAGCAGCTTGGCCGCACAGGGGGCGGATAATTCACCCCTCCACTTT. Protein sequence: CASSLAAQGADNSPLHF.